This T cell receptor beta chain was sequenced in a study of cytomegalovirus exposure and HLA in healthy donors (dated by TCRdb to 2015 to 2018). Notes on the research overall: The 500 to 800 repertoires of the first cohort and the 95 to 150 validation repertoires were produced on the same platform, according to a later analysis. The aim of the study was to test whether cataloging public T cell receptors could identify signatures of past pathogen exposure. A separate validation cohort of over a hundred different subjects was used in addition to the 666-subject first cohort. High-throughput TCR immunosequencing, statistical association of individual TCRs with disease status, and machine learning were combined to predict cytomegalovirus infection status. Study-wide conclusions, independent of this receptor: A later analysis had no HLA typing for the validation cohort, so co-occurrence there was scored across all 110 or so repertoires. The study gave a list of roughly 150 TCR beta chains associated with cytomegalovirus. Three of the identified cytomegalovirus-associated TCR beta chains were confirmed in vitro to be specific for cytomegalovirus antigens. It was suggested by the authors that the approach could potentially be generalized to other disease states and immunological phenotypes. The classifier was reported to diagnose cytomegalovirus status with high specificity and sensitivity in both the original cohort and the validation cohort. Of the cluster scores, 85% to 95% were above 0 in a later analysis, which found that TCRs clustered in the first cohort also tended to co-occur in the approximately 130 validation repertoires. Across donors, most TCR sequences were observed very rarely, whereas some public TCRs were present in many individuals.

On this clone: The antigen it recognizes is unknown. Per-base quality was not reported, and no clone a single base away is much larger than it.

Library construction relied on the immunoSEQ multiplex PCR assay. The published analysis was carried out like this. A statistical classification framework was built to diagnose cytomegalovirus status from the catalog of TCR beta chain sequences. Entries here come from immuneACCESS through TCRdb and include only in-frame sequences with V and J called. Some clones fail to appear in such tables; in the studies checked, an unresolved V gene covers under half of the shortfall, and the cause of the remainder is unknown. The V and J calls and clone size were taken over from that table, and D and trimming were inferred from the DNA. This sample is represented by 130,000 or so clones; 70% to 90% of them were singletons. Jointly, the top ten make up about 2.1% of the sample. The donors belonged to the validation cohort of about 120 subjects, which was separate from the approximately 660-subject first cohort.

From the cysteine up to the phenylalanine, the CDR3 has a length of 15 residues. The entry retains the CDR3 DNA only, 45 bases that are in frame from base 1. CDR1 MNHEY and CDR2 SVGAGI are derived from the germline V gene. Trimming takes 0 bases from V and 5 bases from J, and the germline ends sit 10 bases apart. The sequenced sample consisted of PBMCs. This clonotype was obtained from a woman aged 18-29 years in good health and CMV-seronegative. The rearrangement joined TRBV6-5 to TRBJ2-2; TRBD2 is a possible D gene, resting on 6 matching bases. The DNA is as follows: TGTGCCAGCAGTTACTCGGAGGGGCGGACCGGGGAGCTGTTTTTT. Translated, this is CASSYSEGRTGELFF.